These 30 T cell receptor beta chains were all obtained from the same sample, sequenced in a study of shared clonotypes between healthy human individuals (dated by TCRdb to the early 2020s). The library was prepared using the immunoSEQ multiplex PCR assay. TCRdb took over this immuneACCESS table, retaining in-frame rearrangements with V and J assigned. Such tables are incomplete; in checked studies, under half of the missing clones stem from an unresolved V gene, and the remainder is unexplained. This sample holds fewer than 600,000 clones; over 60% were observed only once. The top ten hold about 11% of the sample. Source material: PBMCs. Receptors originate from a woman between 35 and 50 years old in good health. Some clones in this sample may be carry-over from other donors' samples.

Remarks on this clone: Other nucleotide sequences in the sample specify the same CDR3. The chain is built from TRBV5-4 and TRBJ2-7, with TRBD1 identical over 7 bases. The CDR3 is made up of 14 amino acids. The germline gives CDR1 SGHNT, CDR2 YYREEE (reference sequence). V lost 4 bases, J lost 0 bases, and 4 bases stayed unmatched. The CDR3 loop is CASSPTGVSYEQYF. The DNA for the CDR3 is TGTGCCAGCAGCCCTACAGGGGTCTCCTACGAGCAGTACTTC.

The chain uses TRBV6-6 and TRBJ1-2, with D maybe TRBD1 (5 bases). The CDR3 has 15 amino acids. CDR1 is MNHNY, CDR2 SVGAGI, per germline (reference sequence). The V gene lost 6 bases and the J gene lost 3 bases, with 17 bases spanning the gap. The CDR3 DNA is TGTGCCAGCAGGTCTTGGGACGGATGGGACTATGGCTACACCTTC. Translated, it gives CASRSWDGWDYGYTF.

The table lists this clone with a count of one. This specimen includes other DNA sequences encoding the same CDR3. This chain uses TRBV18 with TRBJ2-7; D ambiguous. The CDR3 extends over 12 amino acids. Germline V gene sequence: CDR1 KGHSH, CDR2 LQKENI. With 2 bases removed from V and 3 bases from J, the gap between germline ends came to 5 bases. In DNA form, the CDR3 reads TGTGCCAGCTCACCATTAGGCTACGAGCAGTACTTC. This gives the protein CASSPLGYEQYF.

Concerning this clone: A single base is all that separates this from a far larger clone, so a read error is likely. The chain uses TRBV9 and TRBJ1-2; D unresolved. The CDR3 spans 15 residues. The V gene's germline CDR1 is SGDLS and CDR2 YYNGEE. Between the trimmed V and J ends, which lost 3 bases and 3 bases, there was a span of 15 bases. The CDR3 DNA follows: TGTGCCAGCAGCGCGACAATGGGGAGTGACTATGGCTACACCTTC. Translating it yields CASSATMGSDYGYTF. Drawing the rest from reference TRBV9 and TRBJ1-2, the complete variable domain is DSGVTQTPKHLITATGQRVTLRCSPRSGDLSVYWYQQSLDQGLQFLIQYYNGEERAKGNILERFSAQQFPDLHSELNLSSLELGDSALYFCASSATMGSDYGYTFGSGTRLTVV.

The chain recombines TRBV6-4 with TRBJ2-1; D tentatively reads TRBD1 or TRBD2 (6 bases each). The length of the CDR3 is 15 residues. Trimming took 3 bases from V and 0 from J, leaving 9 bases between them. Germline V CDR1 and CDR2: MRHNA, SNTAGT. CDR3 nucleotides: TGTGCCAGCAGTGAGGAGGGGGACTCCTACAATGAGCAGTTCTTC. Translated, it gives CASSEEGDSYNEQFF.

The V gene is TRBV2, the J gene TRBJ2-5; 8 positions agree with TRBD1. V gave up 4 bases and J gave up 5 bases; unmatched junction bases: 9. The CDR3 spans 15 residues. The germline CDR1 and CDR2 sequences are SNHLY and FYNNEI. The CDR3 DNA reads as TGTGCCAGCAGTGTACGGACAGGGTTCGGGGAGACCCAGTACTTC. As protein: CASSVRTGFGETQYF. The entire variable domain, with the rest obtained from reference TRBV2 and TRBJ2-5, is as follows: EPEVTQTPSHQVTQMGQEVILRCVPISNHLYFYWYRQILGQKVEFLVSFYNNEISEKSEIFDDQFSVERPDGSNFTLKIRSTKLEDSAMYFCASSVRTGFGETQYFGPGTRLLVL.

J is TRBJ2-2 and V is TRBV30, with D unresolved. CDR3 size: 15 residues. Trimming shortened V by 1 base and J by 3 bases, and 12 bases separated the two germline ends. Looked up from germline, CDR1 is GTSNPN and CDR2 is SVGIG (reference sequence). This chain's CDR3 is CAWSGAGLDTGELFF. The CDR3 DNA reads TGTGCCTGGAGTGGGGCAGGTTTGGACACCGGGGAGCTGTTTTTT.

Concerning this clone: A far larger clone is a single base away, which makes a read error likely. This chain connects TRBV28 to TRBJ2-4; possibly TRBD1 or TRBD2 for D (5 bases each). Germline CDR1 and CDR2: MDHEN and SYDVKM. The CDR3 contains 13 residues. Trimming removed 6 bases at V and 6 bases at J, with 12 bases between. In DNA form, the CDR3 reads TGTGCCAGCAGACTAGGGACCCTAAACATTCAGTACTTC. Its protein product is CASRLGTLNIQYF.

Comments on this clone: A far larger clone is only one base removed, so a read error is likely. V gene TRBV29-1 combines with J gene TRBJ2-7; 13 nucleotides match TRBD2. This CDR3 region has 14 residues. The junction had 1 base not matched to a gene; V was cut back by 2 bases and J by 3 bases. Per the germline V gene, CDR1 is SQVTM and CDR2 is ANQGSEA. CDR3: CSVERTSGSYEQYF. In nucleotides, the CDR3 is TGCAGCGTTGAAAGGACTAGCGGGAGCTACGAGCAGTACTTC.

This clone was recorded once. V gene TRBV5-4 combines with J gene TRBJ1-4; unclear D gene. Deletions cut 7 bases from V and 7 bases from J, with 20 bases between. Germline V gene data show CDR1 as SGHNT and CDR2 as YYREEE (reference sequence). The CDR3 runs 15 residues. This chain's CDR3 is CASRLGIGGGEKLFF. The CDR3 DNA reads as TGTGCCAGCCGACTTGGGATAGGAGGAGGTGAAAAACTGTTTTTT.

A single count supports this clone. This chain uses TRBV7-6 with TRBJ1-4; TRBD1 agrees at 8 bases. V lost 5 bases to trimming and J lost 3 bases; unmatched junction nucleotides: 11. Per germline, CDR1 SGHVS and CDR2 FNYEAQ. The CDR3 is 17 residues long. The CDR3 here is CASSPFPVQGANEKLFF. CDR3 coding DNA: TGTGCCAGCAGCCCCTTCCCCGTACAGGGGGCTAATGAAAAACTGTTTTTT.

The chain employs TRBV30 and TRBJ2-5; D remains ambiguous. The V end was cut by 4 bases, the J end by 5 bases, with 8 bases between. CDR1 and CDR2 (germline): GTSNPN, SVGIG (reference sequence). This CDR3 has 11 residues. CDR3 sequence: CAWKDAETQYF. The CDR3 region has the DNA TGTGCCTGGAAAGACGCGGAGACCCAGTACTTC.

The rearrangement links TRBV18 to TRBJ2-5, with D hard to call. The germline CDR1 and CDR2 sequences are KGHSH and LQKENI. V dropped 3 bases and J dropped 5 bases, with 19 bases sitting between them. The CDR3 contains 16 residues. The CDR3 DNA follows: TGTGCCAGCTCACCGTACGGGCCAGAGAGTCGGGAGACCCAGTACTTC. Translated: CASSPYGPESRETQYF.

CDR3 in amino acids: CASSVQGGPQETQYF. CDR3 nucleotides: TGTGCCAGCAGTGTACAGGGAGGGCCCCAAGAGACCCAGTACTTC. This sequence joins TRBV2 and TRBJ2-5; weak D call: TRBD2 (7 bases). The CDR3 is 15 residues long. Germline lookup yields CDR1 SNHLY and CDR2 FYNNEI. Trimming cost V 4 bases and J 1 base, with 13 bases left between them. The variable domain in full, with the rest retrieved from reference TRBV2 and TRBJ2-5, is EPEVTQTPSHQVTQMGQEVILRCVPISNHLYFYWYRQILGQKVEFLVSFYNNEISEKSEIFDDQFSVERPDGSNFTLKIRSTKLEDSAMYFCASSVQGGPQETQYFGPGTRLLVL.

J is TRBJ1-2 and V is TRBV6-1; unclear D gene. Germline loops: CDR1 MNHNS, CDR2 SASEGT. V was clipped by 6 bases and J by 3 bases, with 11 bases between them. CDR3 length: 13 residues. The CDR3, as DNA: TGTGCCAGCAGCCTGGACGGAGACTATGGCTACACCTTC. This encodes CASSLDGDYGYTF.

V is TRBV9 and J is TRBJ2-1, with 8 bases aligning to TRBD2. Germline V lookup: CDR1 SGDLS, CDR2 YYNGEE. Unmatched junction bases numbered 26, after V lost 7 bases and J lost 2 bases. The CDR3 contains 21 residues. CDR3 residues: CASGGPGKAGEGKITYNEQFF. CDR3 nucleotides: TGTGCCAGCGGGGGCCCCGGGAAAGCGGGAGAGGGGAAGATAACCTACAATGAGCAGTTCTTC. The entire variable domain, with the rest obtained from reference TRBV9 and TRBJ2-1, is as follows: DSGVTQTPKHLITATGQRVTLRCSPRSGDLSVYWYQQSLDQGLQFLIQYYNGEERAKGNILERFSAQQFPDLHSELNLSSLELGDSALYFCASGGPGKAGEGKITYNEQFFGPGTRLTVL.

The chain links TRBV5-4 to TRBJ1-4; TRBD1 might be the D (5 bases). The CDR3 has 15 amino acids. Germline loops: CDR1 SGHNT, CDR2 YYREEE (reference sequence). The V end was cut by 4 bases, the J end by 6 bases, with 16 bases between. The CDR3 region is CASSQGSPRDEKLFF. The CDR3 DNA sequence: TGTGCCAGCAGCCAGGGATCTCCAAGGGATGAAAAACTGTTTTTT.

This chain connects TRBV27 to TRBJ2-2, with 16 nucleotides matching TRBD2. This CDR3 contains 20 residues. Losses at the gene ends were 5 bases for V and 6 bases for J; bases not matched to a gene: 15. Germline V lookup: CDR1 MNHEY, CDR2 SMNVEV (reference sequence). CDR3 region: CASSPLGLAGGPIEAGELFF. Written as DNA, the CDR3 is TGTGCCAGCAGTCCCCTGGGACTAGCGGGAGGGCCGATCGAGGCCGGGGAGCTGTTTTTT.

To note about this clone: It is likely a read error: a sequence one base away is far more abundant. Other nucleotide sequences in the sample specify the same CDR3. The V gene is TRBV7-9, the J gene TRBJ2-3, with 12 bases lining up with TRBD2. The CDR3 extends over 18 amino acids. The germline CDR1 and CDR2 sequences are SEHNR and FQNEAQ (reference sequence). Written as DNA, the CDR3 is TGTGCCAGCAGCTTGACCCTAGCGGGAGGGGCGATCGCAGATACGCAGTACTTT. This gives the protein CASSLTLAGGAIADTQYF.

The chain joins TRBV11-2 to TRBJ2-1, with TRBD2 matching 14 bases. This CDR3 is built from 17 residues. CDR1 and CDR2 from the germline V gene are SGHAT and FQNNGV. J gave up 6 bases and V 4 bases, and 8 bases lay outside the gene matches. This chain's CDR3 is CASSSRTSGRFTNEQFF. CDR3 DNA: TGTGCCAGCAGCTCCCGGACTAGCGGGAGGTTTACCAATGAGCAGTTCTTC.

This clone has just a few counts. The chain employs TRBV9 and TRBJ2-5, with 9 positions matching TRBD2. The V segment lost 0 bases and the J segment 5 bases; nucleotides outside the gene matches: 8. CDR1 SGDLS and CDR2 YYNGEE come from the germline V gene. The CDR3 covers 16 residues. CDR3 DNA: TGTGCCAGCAGCGTAGGTGGTAGCGGGGGCGGGGAGACCCAGTACTTC. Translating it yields CASSVGGSGGGETQYF.

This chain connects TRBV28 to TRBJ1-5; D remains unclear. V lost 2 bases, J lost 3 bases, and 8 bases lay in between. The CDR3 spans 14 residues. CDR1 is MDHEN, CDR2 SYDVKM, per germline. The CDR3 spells CASSLIKFNQPQHF. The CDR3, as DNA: TGTGCCAGCAGTTTAATTAAGTTCAATCAGCCCCAGCATTTT.

As DNA, the CDR3 is TGTGCCAGCTCACCGGTCAGGAGCAATCAGCCCCAGCATTTT. It specifies CASSPVRSNQPQHF. This chain links TRBV18 with TRBJ1-5; no reliable D call. The CDR3 loop spans 14 amino acids. The V gene lost 3 bases and the J gene lost 1 base, with 7 bases spanning the gap. Germline loops: CDR1 KGHSH, CDR2 LQKENI.

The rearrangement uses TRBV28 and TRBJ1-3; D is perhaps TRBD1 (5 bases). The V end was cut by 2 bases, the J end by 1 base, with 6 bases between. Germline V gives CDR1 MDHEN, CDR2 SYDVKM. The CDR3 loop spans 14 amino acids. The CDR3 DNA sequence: TGTGCCAGCAGTTTAAAGGGGTCTGGAAACACCATATATTTT. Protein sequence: CASSLKGSGNTIYF. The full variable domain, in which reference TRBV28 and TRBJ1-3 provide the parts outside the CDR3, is DVKVTQSSRYLVKRTGEKVFLECVQDMDHENMFWYRQDPGLGLRLIYFSYDVKMKEKGDIPEGYSVSREKKERFSLILESASTNQTSMYLCASSLKGSGNTIYFGEGSWLTVV.

CDR3 region: CASSLLQGEEQYF. Here the CDR3 DNA reads TGTGCCAGCAGTTTGTTGCAGGGAGAGGAGCAGTACTTC. V usage is TRBV27 and J usage is TRBJ2-7; D assignment may be TRBD1 or TRBD2 (5 bases each). Germline-derived CDR1 and CDR2 are MNHEY and SMNVEV (reference sequence). There are 13 residues in the CDR3. The ends were cut back, 3 bases at V and 7 bases at J, with 13 bases in the middle.

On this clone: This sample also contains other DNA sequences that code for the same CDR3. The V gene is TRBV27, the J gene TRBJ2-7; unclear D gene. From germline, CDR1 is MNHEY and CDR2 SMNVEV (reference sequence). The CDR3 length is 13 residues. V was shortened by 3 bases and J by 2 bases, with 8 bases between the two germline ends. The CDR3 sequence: CASSFGRTYEQYF. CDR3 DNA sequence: TGTGCCAGCAGTTTCGGCCGGACCTACGAGCAGTACTTC.

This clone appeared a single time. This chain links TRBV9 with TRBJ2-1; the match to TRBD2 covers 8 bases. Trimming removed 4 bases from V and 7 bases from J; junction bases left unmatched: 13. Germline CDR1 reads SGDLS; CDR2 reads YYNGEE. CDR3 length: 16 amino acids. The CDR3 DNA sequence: TGTGCCAGCAGCAATTTCCTAGCGGGTCTAGGAAATGAGCAGTTCTTC. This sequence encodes CASSNFLAGLGNEQFF. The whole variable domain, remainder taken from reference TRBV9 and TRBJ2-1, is DSGVTQTPKHLITATGQRVTLRCSPRSGDLSVYWYQQSLDQGLQFLIQYYNGEERAKGNILERFSAQQFPDLHSELNLSSLELGDSALYFCASSNFLAGLGNEQFFGPGTRLTVL.

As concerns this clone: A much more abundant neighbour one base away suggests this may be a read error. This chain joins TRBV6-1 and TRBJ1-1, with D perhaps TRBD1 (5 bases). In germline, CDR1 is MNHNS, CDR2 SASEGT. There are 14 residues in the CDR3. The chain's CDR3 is CASSERGSTLGALF. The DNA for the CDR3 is TGTGCCAGCAGTGAAAGGGGCTCGACCCTGGGAGCTCTCTTT.

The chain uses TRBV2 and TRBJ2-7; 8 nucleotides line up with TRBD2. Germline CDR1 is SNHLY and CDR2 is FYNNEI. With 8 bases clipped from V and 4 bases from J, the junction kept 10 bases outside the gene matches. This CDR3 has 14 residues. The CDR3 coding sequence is TGTGCCAGCCTGTGGACTAGCAGTCGGTACGAGCAGTACTTC. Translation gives CASLWTSSRYEQYF.

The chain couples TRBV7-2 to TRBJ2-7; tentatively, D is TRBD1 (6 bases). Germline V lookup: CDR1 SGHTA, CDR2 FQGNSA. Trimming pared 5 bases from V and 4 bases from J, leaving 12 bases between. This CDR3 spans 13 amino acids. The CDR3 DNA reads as TGTGCCAGCAGCCAGGGGACCCTTTACGAGCAGTACTTC. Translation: CASSQGTLYEQYF.